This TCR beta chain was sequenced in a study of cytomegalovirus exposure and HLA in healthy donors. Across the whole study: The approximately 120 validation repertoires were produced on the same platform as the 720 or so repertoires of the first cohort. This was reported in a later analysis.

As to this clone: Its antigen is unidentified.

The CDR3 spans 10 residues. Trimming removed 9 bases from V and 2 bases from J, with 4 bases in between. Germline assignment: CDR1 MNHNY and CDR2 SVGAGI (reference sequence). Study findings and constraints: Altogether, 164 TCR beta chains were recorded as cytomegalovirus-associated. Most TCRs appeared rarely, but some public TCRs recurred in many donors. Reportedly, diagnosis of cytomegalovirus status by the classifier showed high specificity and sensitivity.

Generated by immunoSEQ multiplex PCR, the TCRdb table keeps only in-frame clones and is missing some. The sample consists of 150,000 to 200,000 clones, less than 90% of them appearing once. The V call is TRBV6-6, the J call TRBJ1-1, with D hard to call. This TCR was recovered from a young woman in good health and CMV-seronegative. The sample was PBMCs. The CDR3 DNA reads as TGTGCCAGTGTAAACACTGAAGCTTTCTTT. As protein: CASVNTEAFF.